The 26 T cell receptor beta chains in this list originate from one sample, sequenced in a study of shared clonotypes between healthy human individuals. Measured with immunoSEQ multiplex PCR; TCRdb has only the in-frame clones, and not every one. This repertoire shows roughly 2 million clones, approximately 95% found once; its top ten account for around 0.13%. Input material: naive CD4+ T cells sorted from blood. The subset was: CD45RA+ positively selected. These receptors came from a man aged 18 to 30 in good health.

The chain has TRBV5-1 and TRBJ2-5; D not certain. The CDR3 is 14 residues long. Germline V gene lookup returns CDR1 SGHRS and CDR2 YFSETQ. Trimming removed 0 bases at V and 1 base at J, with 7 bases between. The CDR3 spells CASSLEGAQETQYF. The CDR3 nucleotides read TGCGCCAGCAGCTTGGAAGGAGCCCAAGAGACCCAGTACTTC.

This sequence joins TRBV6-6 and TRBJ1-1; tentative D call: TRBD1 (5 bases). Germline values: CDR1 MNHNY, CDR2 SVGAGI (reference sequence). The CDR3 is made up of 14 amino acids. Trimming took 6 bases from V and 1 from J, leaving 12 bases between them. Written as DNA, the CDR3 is TGTGCCAGCAGCGACCTCGGGGGGAACACTGAAGCTTTCTTT. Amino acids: CASSDLGGNTEAFF.

The CDR3 sequence: CAWSAAGIEQYF. The CDR3 DNA reads as TGTGCCTGGAGTGCAGCGGGAATTGAGCAGTACTTC. The chain has TRBV30 and TRBJ2-7; TRBD2 matches at 7 bases. Trimming at V came to 1 base and at J to 7 bases, leaving 4 bases not matched to a gene. Germline loops: CDR1 GTSNPN, CDR2 SVGIG (reference sequence). The CDR3 is made up of 12 amino acids.

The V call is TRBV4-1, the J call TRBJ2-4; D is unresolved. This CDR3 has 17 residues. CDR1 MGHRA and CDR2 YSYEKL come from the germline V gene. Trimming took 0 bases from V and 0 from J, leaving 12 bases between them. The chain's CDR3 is CASSQDAQALAKNIQYF. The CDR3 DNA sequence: TGCGCCAGCAGCCAAGATGCGCAGGCCTTAGCCAAAAACATTCAGTACTTC.

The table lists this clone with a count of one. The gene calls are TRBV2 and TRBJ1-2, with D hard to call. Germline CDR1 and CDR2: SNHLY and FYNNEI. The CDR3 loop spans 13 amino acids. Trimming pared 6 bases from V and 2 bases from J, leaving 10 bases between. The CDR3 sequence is CASRLNANYGYTF. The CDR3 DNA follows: TGTGCCAGCAGGTTGAACGCGAACTATGGCTACACCTTC.

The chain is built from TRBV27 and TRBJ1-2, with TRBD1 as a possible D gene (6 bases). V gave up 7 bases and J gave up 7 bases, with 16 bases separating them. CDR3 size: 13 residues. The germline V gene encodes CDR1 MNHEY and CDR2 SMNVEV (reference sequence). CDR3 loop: CASTCGGLCGYTF. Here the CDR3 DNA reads TGTGCCAGCACCTGCGGGGGGCTCTGTGGCTACACCTTC.

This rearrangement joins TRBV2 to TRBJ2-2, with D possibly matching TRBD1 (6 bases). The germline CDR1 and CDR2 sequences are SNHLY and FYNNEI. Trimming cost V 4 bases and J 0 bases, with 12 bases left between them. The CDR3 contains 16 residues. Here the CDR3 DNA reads TGTGCCAGCAGTGTGTCGGGACAACCGAACACCGGGGAGCTGTTTTTT. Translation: CASSVSGQPNTGELFF.

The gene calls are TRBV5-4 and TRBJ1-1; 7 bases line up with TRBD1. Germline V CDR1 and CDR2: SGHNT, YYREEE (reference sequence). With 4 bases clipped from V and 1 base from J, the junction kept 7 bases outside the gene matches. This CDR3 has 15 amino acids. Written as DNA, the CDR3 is TGTGCCAGCAGCGTAGACAGGGTTCAGAACACTGAAGCTTTCTTT. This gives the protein CASSVDRVQNTEAFF.

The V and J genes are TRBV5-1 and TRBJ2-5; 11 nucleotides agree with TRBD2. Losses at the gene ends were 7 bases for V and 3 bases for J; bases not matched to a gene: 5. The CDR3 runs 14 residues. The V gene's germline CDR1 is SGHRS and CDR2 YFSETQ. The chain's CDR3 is CASGLAGGKETQYF. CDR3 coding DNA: TGCGCCAGCGGATTAGCGGGAGGGAAAGAGACCCAGTACTTC.

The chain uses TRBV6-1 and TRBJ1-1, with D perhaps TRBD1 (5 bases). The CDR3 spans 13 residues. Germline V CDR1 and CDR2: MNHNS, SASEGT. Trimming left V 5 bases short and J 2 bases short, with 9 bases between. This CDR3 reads CASSMTANTEAFF. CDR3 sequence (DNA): TGTGCCAGCAGTATGACAGCCAACACTGAAGCTTTCTTT.

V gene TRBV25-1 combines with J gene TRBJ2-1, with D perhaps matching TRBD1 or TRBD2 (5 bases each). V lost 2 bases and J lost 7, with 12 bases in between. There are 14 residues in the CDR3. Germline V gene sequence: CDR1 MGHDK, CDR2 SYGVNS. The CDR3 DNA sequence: TGTGCCAGCAGTGAACCGGGGACGGGGAATGAGCAGTTCTTC. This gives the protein CASSEPGTGNEQFF.

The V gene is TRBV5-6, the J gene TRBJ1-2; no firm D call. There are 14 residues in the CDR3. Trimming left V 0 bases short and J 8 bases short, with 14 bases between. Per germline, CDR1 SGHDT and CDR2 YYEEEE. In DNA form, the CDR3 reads TGTGCCAGCAGCTTGGGTCAGGTCGCGCTAGGCTACACCTTC. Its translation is CASSLGQVALGYTF.

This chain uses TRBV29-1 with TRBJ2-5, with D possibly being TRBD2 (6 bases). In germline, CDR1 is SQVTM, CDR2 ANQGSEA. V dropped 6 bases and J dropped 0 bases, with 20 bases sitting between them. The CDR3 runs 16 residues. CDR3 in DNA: TGCAGCGTACAGAGCGGGCCCCGCGGGTACCAAGAGACCCAGTACTTC. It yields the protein CSVQSGPRGYQETQYF.

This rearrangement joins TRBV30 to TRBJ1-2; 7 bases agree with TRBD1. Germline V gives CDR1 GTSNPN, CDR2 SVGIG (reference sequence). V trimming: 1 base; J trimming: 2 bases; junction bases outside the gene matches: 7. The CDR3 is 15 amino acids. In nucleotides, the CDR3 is TGTGCCTGGAGTGCCGGGACAGACCGAAACTATGGCTACACCTTC. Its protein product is CAWSAGTDRNYGYTF.

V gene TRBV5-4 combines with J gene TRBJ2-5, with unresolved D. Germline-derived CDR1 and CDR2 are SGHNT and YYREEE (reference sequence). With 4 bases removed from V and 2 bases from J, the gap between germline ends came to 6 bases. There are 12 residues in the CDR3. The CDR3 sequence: CASSLQQETQYF. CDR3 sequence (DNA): TGTGCCAGCAGCCTGCAACAAGAGACCCAGTACTTC.

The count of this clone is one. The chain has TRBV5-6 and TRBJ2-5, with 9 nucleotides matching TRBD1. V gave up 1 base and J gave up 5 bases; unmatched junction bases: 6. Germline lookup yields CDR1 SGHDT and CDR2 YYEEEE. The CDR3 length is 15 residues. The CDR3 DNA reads TGTGCCAGCAGCTTGAAGGGACAGGGAACGGAGACCCAGTACTTC. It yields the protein CASSLKGQGTETQYF. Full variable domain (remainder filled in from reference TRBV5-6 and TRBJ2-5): DAGVTQSPTHLIKTRGQQVTLRCSPKSGHDTVSWYQQALGQGPQFIFQYYEEEERQRGNFPDRFSGHQFPNYSSELNVNALLLGDSALYLCASSLKGQGTETQYFGPGTRLLVL.

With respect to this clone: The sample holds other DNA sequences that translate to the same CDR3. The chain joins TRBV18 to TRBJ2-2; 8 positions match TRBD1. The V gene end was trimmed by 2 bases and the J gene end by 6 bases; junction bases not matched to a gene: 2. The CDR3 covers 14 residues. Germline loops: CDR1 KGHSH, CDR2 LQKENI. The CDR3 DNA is TGTGCCAGCTCACCAACAGGGGGATCCGGGGAGCTGTTTTTT. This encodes CASSPTGGSGELFF.

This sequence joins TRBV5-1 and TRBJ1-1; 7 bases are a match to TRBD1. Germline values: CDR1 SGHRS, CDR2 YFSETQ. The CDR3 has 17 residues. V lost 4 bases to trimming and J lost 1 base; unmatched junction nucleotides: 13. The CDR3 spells CASSLGKADRANTEAFF. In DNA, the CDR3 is TGCGCCAGCAGCCTAGGCAAAGCTGACAGGGCGAACACTGAAGCTTTCTTT.

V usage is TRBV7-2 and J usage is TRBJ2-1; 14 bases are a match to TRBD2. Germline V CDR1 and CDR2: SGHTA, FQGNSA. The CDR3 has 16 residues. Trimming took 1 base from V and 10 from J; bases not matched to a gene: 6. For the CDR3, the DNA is TGTGCCAGCAGCTTAGACTTTGGACTAGCGGGAGGAGAGCAGTTCTTC. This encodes CASSLDFGLAGGEQFF.

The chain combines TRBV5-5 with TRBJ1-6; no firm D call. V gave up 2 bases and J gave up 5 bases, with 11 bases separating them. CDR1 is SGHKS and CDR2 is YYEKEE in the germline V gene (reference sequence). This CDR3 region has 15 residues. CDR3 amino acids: CASSFRETNNSPLHF. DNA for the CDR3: TGTGCCAGCAGCTTTAGGGAAACCAATAATTCACCCCTCCACTTT.

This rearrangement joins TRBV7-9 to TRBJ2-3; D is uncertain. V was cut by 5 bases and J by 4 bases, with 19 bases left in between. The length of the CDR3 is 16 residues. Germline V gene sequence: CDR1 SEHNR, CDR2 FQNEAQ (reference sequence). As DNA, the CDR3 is TGTGCCAGCAGCCCATTTTTCAGTGGGTCCGCAGATACGCAGTATTTT. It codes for CASSPFFSGSADTQYF.

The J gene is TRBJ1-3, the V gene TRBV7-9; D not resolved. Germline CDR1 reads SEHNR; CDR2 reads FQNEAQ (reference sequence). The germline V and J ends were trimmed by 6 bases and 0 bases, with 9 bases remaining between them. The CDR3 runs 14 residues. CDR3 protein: CASSPPVSGNTIYF. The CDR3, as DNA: TGTGCCAGCAGTCCCCCAGTCTCTGGAAACACCATATATTTT.

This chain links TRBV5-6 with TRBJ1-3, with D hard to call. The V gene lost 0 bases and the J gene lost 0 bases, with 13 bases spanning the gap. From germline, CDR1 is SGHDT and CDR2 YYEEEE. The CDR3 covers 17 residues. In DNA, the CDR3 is TGTGCCAGCAGCTTGGGTGGTCCCATCCTCTCTGGAAACACCATATATTTT. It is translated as CASSLGGPILSGNTIYF.

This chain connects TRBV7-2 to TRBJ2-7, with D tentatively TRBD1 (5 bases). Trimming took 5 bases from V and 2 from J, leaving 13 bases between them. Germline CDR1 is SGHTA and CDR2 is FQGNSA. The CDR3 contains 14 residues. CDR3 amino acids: CASSRHIGAYEQYF. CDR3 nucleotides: TGTGCCAGCAGCCGCCACATAGGGGCCTACGAGCAGTACTTC.

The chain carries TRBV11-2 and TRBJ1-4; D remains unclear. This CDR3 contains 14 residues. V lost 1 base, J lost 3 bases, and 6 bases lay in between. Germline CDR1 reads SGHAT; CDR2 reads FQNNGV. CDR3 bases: TGTGCCAGCAGCTTAGTGGGCCCTAATGAAAAACTGTTTTTT. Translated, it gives CASSLVGPNEKLFF.

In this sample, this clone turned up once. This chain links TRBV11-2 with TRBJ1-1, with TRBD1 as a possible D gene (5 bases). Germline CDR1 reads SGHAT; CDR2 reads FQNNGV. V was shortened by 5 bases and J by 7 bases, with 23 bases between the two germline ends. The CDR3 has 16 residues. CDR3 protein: CASSPHSEGRASEAFF. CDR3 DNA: TGTGCCAGCAGCCCCCATTCCGAGGGGAGAGCAAGTGAAGCTTTCTTT.